This T cell receptor beta chain appears in the sequencing data of a study of CD8+ T cells in alopecia areata. Whole-study findings and limits: Among the top 100, expanded CD8+ clones were significantly decreased by tofacitinib, as was scalp clonality.

RNA extraction and reverse transcription yielded cDNA as sequencing template. The assay was immunoSEQ multiplex PCR, and TCRdb's table has in-frame clones only and misses some. Of approximately 120,000 clones in the sample, 61% were seen once. There are a few counts of this clone. Its specificity is unknown. As to treatment: oral pan-JAK inhibitor, 5-10 mg twice daily. Those with alopecia areata gave lesional scalp punch biopsies and peripheral blood. This CDR3 region has 14 residues. Trimming stripped 0 bases from V and 2 bases from J, with 9 bases between. Germline assignment: CDR1 GTSNPN and CDR2 SVGIG (reference sequence).

Sample: CD4+ T cells sorted from blood, taken at week 4, from a patient treated with tofacitinib. The V gene is TRBV30, the J gene TRBJ2-3; no definite D call. This sequence was found in a human donor with alopecia areata. The DNA for the CDR3 is TGTGCCTGGAGTGTCAGGATCAACACAGATACGCAGTATTTT. Protein sequence: CAWSVRINTDTQYF.